This TCR beta chain was obtained from a study of T cell responses to AZD1222 COVID-19 vaccine. Repertoires were generated with immunoSEQ multiplex PCR, while TCRdb's copy carries only in-frame clones and drops some. The sample yields 120,000 or so clones, approximately 85% seen once. This clone appeared many times. Here the sequenced sample was peripheral blood, taken on day 0 of AZD1222 vaccination. The TCR sequence derives from an adult in good health.

The CDR3 region has the DNA TGTGCCAGCAGCCCTAGGCCGGACAGGGCCGGAATCTACGAGCAGTACTTC. Translating gives CASSPRPDRAGIYEQYF. The V call is TRBV7-6, the J call TRBJ2-7; the match to TRBD1 covers 8 bases. The V gene's germline CDR1 is SGHVS and CDR2 FNYEAQ. The CDR3 is made up of 17 amino acids. J was trimmed by 3 bases and V by 5 bases; bases with no gene match: 15. The full variable domain, its missing parts supplied by reference TRBV7-6 and TRBJ2-7, is GAGVSQSPRYKVTKRGQDVALRCDPISGHVSLYWYRQALGQGPEFLTYFNYEAQQDKSGLPNDRFSAERPEGSISTLTIQRTEQRDSAMYRCASSPRPDRAGIYEQYFGPGTRLTVT.